Listed below are T cell receptor beta chains from one sample, sequenced in a study of response to subunit inactivated influenza vaccine. Each CDR3 protein gets one entry after TCRdb re-called the RT-PCR reads with MiXCR. Altogether more than 400,000 distinct CDR3 sequences are present, roughly 9.8% being singletons, with the ten largest covering roughly 12%. The material sequenced was PBMCs from blood, taken more than 35 days after vaccination. The receptors derive from a man aged 45-60 years who received an inactivated influenza vaccine. Each CDR3 is given with its conserved first and last residue. D genes are given only for firm matches. The size field is filled for only some rows; it gives once, few, many or a size class.

few	TRBV12-3/TRBV12-4	TRBJ1-2	12	-	CASSFTGSGYTF	TGTGCCAGCAGTTTTACGGGTTCTGGCTACACCTTC
-	TRBV10-3	TRBJ2-3	14	-	CAISASEGTDTQYF	TGTGCCATCTCGGCTAGCGAAGGCACAGATACGCAGTATTTT
few	TRBV7-2	TRBJ1-5	15	-	CASSFDYRSNQPQHF	TGTGCCAGCAGCTTCGACTACCGAAGCAATCAGCCCCAGCATTTT
few	TRBV5-1	TRBJ2-7	15	-	CASSWGSSPPYEQYF	TGCGCCAGCAGCTGGGGGTCTAGTCCACCCTACGAGCAGTACTTC
few	TRBV3-1	TRBJ2-2	13	-	CASSQDLAGKLFF	TGTGCCAGCAGCCAAGATCTGGCAGGGAAGCTGTTTTTT
many	TRBV5-1	TRBJ2-2	15	TRBD1	CASSLRDSNTGELFF	TGCGCCAGCAGCTTGCGGGACAGCAACACCGGGGAGCTGTTTTTT
few	TRBV7-9	TRBJ2-3	16	TRBD1	CASSPQGQGVADTQYF	TGTGCCAGCAGCCCGCAGGGACAGGGGGTTGCAGATACGCAGTATTTT
few	TRBV12-3/TRBV12-4	TRBJ1-4	13	-	CASTGATNEKLFF	TGTGCCAGCACGGGGGCCACTAATGAAAAACTGTTTTTT
many	TRBV15	TRBJ2-3	17	-	CATSSEGPYSSTDTQYF	TGTGCCACCAGCAGCGAAGGTCCTTATTCGAGCACAGATACGCAGTATTTT
-	TRBV6-5	TRBJ2-7	12	-	CASRSGPYEQYF	TGTGCCAGCCGTTCGGGTCCCTACGAGCAGTACTTC
few	TRBV11-2	TRBJ2-2	16	TRBD2	CASSLESASGGAELFF	TGTGCCAGCAGCTTAGAGTCTGCTAGCGGGGGGGCGGAGCTGTTTTTT
-	TRBV28	TRBJ2-7	16	-	CASTKAGGAGTYEQYF	TGTGCCAGCACTAAAGCCGGCGGGGCCGGAACCTACGAGCAGTACTTC
-	TRBV15	TRBJ1-5	20	-	CATSRDLQQGTGASNQPQHF	TGTGCCACCAGCAGAGATCTTCAGCAGGGGACCGGGGCGAGCAATCAGCCCCAGCATTTT
many	TRBV12-3/TRBV12-4	TRBJ2-3	15	-	CASSIGNGLADTQYF	TGTGCCAGCAGTATAGGGAATGGGTTGGCAGATACGCAGTATTTT
few	TRBV10-3	TRBJ1-4	16	-	CAISDRARGTNEKLFF	TGTGCCATCAGTGATAGGGCCCGAGGAACTAATGAAAAACTGTTTTTT
-	TRBV20-1	TRBJ2-3	17	-	CCARDPTTGAAIDTQYF	TGCTGTGCTAGAGATCCAACAACTGGGGCCGCTATAGATACGCAGTATTTT
-	TRBV12-3/TRBV12-4	TRBJ1-2	13	-	CASSLGRFYGYTF	TGTGCCAGCAGTTTAGGCAGGTTCTATGGCTACACCTTC